Shown below are 27 T cell receptor beta chains from a single sample sequenced in a study of cytomegalovirus exposure and HLA in healthy donors. Researchers ran the PCR with 60 Vbeta and 13 Jbeta primers. Sequencing was performed with immunoSEQ multiplex PCR; in TCRdb, only in-frame clones are kept and a portion is missing. The profile shows some 200,000 clones, about 76% of them singletons. Material for sequencing was PBMCs. Every receptor here comes from a male donor in good health and CMV-seropositive.

The rearrangement uses TRBV27 and TRBJ1-1; TRBD1 matches at 11 bases. The CDR3 length is 14 residues. Trimming took 5 bases from V and 5 from J; bases not matched to a gene: 4. Germline CDR1 and CDR2: MNHEY and SMNVEV (reference sequence). The DNA of the CDR3 is TGTGCCAGCAGTCCAGGGACAGGGGGTACTGAAGCTTTCTTT. It codes for CASSPGTGGTEAFF.

This clone has just a few counts. This rearrangement joins TRBV7-3 to TRBJ2-1, with 9 nucleotides matching TRBD2. Germline CDR1 is SGHTA and CDR2 is FQGTGA. The CDR3 has 14 amino acids. The J segment lost 6 bases and the V segment lost 5 bases, leaving 5 bases of the junction unmatched. The CDR3 region is CASSGGTSRNEQFF. As DNA, the CDR3 is TGTGCCAGCAGCGGGGGGACTAGCCGCAATGAGCAGTTCTTC.

This rearrangement joins TRBV7-9 to TRBJ2-7, with no clear D. Per the germline V gene, CDR1 is SEHNR and CDR2 is FQNEAQ (reference sequence). With 0 bases removed from V and 4 bases from J, the gap between germline ends came to 10 bases. CDR3 length: 14 amino acids. CDR3 amino acids: CASSLARAQYEQYF. In DNA, the CDR3 is TGTGCCAGCAGCTTAGCGCGAGCACAGTACGAGCAGTACTTC.

The chain combines TRBV5-1 with TRBJ2-5, with 7 bases matching TRBD1. Germline V gene data show CDR1 as SGHRS and CDR2 as YFSETQ. The CDR3 is 17 residues long. Losses at the gene ends were 1 base for V and 1 base for J; bases not matched to a gene: 10. The CDR3 is CASSLRALTGAQETQYF. CDR3 bases: TGCGCCAGCAGCTTGCGCGCTCTTACAGGGGCCCAAGAGACCCAGTACTTC.

This clone was seen a single time. CDR3 sequence: CASSLARSGSSYNEQFF. The CDR3 DNA sequence: TGTGCCAGCAGCTTAGCTCGGTCAGGTAGCTCCTACAATGAGCAGTTCTTC. This rearrangement joins TRBV7-6 to TRBJ2-1; D uncertain. CDR3 length equals 17 residues. Germline V gene lookup returns CDR1 SGHVS and CDR2 FNYEAQ. V lost 0 bases and J 0 bases, leaving 12 bases between the germline ends.

This clone has more than one count but fewer than ten. The chain carries TRBV10-3 and TRBJ2-7; D may be TRBD2 (5 bases). Germline V gene data show CDR1 as ENHRY and CDR2 as SYGVKD. The CDR3 is 13 amino acids. Trimming left V 2 bases short and J 6 bases short, with 11 bases between. CDR3 coding DNA: TGTGCCATCAGTGAGGCCACGGGATCCGAGCAGTACTTC. Residues: CAISEATGSEQYF.

V is TRBV5-4 and J is TRBJ1-4; possible D gene TRBD1, 5 bases. The germline V gene has CDR1 SGHNT and CDR2 YYREEE (reference sequence). V lost 4 bases and J 8 bases, leaving 12 bases between the germline ends. This CDR3 has 13 residues. CDR3: CASSPGPGEKLFF. In nucleotides, the CDR3 is TGTGCCAGCAGCCCGGGCCCAGGGGAAAAACTGTTTTTT. Together with reference TRBV5-4 and TRBJ1-4, the CDR3 gives the full variable domain: ETGVTQSPTHLIKTRGQQVTLRCSSQSGHNTVSWYQQALGQGPQFIFQYYREEENGRGNFPPRFSGLQFPNYSSELNVNALELDDSALYLCASSPGPGEKLFFGSGTQLSVL.

This chain connects TRBV7-2 to TRBJ2-1; no definite D call. Trimming left V 3 bases short and J 4 bases short, with 4 bases between. Looked up from germline, CDR1 is SGHTA and CDR2 is FQGNSA. This CDR3 contains 12 residues. This CDR3 is CASSFYYNEQFF. CDR3 nucleotide sequence: TGTGCCAGCAGCTTTTATTACAATGAGCAGTTCTTC.

The chain is built from TRBV5-1 and TRBJ2-5, with TRBD2 as a possible D gene (6 bases). This CDR3 region has 15 residues. The V and J ends lost 3 bases and 5 bases respectively, with 17 bases between them. CDR1 is SGHRS, CDR2 YFSETQ, per germline. CDR3 sequence (DNA): TGCGCCAGCAGCTCAACGGCGGGACGGCGGGAGACCCAGTACTTC. Amino acids: CASSSTAGRRETQYF.

In the case of this clone: One end of the junction varies from germline; a read error may be responsible. The chain combines TRBV2 with TRBJ2-5; the match to TRBD2 covers 10 bases. Germline CDR1 is SNHLY and CDR2 is FYNNEI. The CDR3 has 16 amino acids. The CDR3 loop reads CASREAGGLIEETQYF. CDR3 nucleotide sequence: TGTGCCAGCAGAGAAGCGGGGGGGCTAATTGAAGAGACCCAGTACTTC.

The chain has TRBV7-2 and TRBJ2-1, with D maybe TRBD2 (5 bases). Trimming removed 1 base at V and 8 bases at J, with 18 bases between. The CDR3 consists of 16 residues. Germline CDR1 is SGHTA and CDR2 is FQGNSA. CDR3 in DNA: TGTGCCAGCAGCTTAGGGGTATTGCGGGCTGCCGATGAGCAGTTCTTC. It yields the protein CASSLGVLRAADEQFF. Combining the CDR3 with reference TRBV7-2 and TRBJ2-1 gives the whole variable domain GAGVSQSPSNKVTEKGKDVELRCDPISGHTALYWYRQSLGQGLEFLIYFQGNSAPDKSGLPSDRFSAERTGGSVSTLTIQRTQQEDSAVYLCASSLGVLRAADEQFFGPGTRLTVL.

This clone was picked up a small number of times. This chain links TRBV5-4 with TRBJ1-2, with D hard to call. With 1 base removed from V and 2 bases from J, the gap between germline ends came to 6 bases. This CDR3 comprises 13 residues. Germline V gene sequence: CDR1 SGHNT, CDR2 YYREEE (reference sequence). The CDR3 loop reads CASSLTVNYGYTF. The CDR3 bases are TGTGCCAGCAGCTTGACGGTCAACTATGGCTACACCTTC. Together with reference TRBV5-4 and TRBJ1-2, the CDR3 gives the full variable domain: ETGVTQSPTHLIKTRGQQVTLRCSSQSGHNTVSWYQQALGQGPQFIFQYYREEENGRGNFPPRFSGLQFPNYSSELNVNALELDDSALYLCASSLTVNYGYTFGSGTRLTVV.

This clone was counted between two and nine times. The V gene is TRBV5-6, the J gene TRBJ1-1; D not resolved. V lost 4 bases, J lost 3 bases, and 13 bases lay in between. This CDR3 comprises 14 residues. The germline CDR1 and CDR2 sequences are SGHDT and YYEEEE. Here the CDR3 DNA reads TGTGCCAGCAGCCATGCTAGGTTGTACACTGAAGCTTTCTTT. This gives the protein CASSHARLYTEAFF.

The J gene is TRBJ2-5, the V gene TRBV7-3, with 7 bases fitting TRBD2. The CDR3 is made up of 16 amino acids. CDR1 and CDR2 from the germline V gene are SGHTA and FQGTGA. V shed 5 bases, J shed 3 bases, and the junction held 12 bases outside the gene matches. The chain's CDR3 is CASSPLGFREEETQYF. CDR3 DNA: TGTGCCAGCAGCCCCCTGGGTTTTCGGGAGGAAGAGACCCAGTACTTC.

The chain joins TRBV7-9 to TRBJ1-3, with D unresolved. This CDR3 is 16 amino acids long. Germline lookup yields CDR1 SEHNR and CDR2 FQNEAQ (reference sequence). Trimming took 5 bases from V and 2 from J, leaving 16 bases between them. CDR3 sequence (DNA): TGTGCCAGCAGCCGATTTCGGGAGGAGGCTGGAAACACCATATATTTT. This sequence encodes CASSRFREEAGNTIYF.

J is TRBJ2-1 and V is TRBV27; maybe TRBD1 (6 bases). V was pared by 5 bases and J by 7 bases, with 21 bases between. The germline CDR1 and CDR2 sequences are MNHEY and SMNVEV (reference sequence). The CDR3 covers 16 residues. This CDR3 reads CASSPWALDRTNEQFF. The DNA of the CDR3 is TGTGCCAGCAGTCCGTGGGCCCTTGACAGGACGAATGAGCAGTTCTTC.

The chain carries TRBV9 and TRBJ1-1; TRBD1 agrees at 7 bases. V lost 8 bases to trimming and J lost 0 bases; unmatched junction nucleotides: 4. Germline V CDR1 and CDR2: SGDLS, YYNGEE. The CDR3 loop spans 13 amino acids. The CDR3 DNA reads TGTGCCAGTACGGGACAGCTGAACACTGAAGCTTTCTTT. Its translation is CASTGQLNTEAFF.

A note on this clone: Other DNA sequences in this sample translate to the same CDR3. The V and J genes are TRBV6-5 and TRBJ2-7; 10 positions agree with TRBD1. After removal of 2 bases from V and 2 bases from J, the junction contained 3 bases not matched to a gene. The CDR3 runs to 15 residues. From germline, CDR1 is MNHEY and CDR2 SVGAGI. CDR3 sequence: CASSYTGTGAYEQYF. The CDR3 DNA reads TGTGCCAGCAGTTACACTGGGACAGGGGCCTACGAGCAGTACTTC.

This clone was found a few times. The gene calls are TRBV28 and TRBJ2-1, with 7 bases matching TRBD2. V gave up 9 bases and J gave up 7 bases; unmatched junction bases: 12. The length of the CDR3 is 14 residues. From germline, CDR1 is MDHEN and CDR2 SYDVKM. CDR3 sequence: CASTREGLSNEQFF. CDR3 DNA: TGTGCCAGTACTAGGGAGGGCCTCTCAAATGAGCAGTTCTTC.

V is TRBV7-2 and J is TRBJ1-1; 7 bases map to TRBD1. The germline CDR1 and CDR2 sequences are SGHTA and FQGNSA. The CDR3 is 14 residues long. The V gene end was trimmed by 5 bases and the J gene end by 9 bases; junction bases not matched to a gene: 12. Here the CDR3 DNA reads TGTGCCAGCAGCCTCGACAGGGCCGTCATGAAAGCTTTCTTT. Protein sequence: CASSLDRAVMKAFF.

This chain uses TRBV6-5 with TRBJ1-3, with D tentatively TRBD1 (5 bases). This CDR3 has 15 amino acids. Germline V gene lookup returns CDR1 MNHEY and CDR2 SVGAGI. Trimming cost V 5 bases and J 0 bases, with 11 bases left between them. The CDR3 DNA is TGTGCCAGCAGTCGCGATGGGGCCTCTGGAAACACCATATATTTT. Its protein product is CASSRDGASGNTIYF.

The gene calls are TRBV13 and TRBJ1-3; no firm D call. The CDR3 sequence is 16 residues long. V lost 0 bases to trimming and J lost 2 bases, with 11 bases between them. In germline, CDR1 is PRHDT, CDR2 FYEKMQ (reference sequence). Written as DNA, the CDR3 is TGTGCCAGCAGCTTAGGCCTGGGAGCGGCTGGAAACACCATATATTTT. Its translation: CASSLGLGAAGNTIYF.

As DNA, the CDR3 is TGTGCCAGCAGCCAAGGACAGGAGTCCTACAATGAGCAGTTCTTC. Residues: CASSQGQESYNEQFF. The V and J genes are TRBV4-2 and TRBJ2-1; D perhaps matches TRBD1 (6 bases). V lost 1 base to trimming and J lost 1 base, with 8 bases between them. This CDR3 has 15 residues. The germline CDR1 and CDR2 sequences are LGHNA and YNFKEQ.

The CDR3 DNA reads as TGTGCCTGGACCGCCGACAGGGGAGGTCAGCCCCAGCATTTT. Its protein is CAWTADRGGQPQHF. V gene TRBV30 combines with J gene TRBJ1-5; 8 bases agree with TRBD1. Trimming removed 4 bases from V and 6 bases from J; junction bases left unmatched: 8. Germline lookup yields CDR1 GTSNPN and CDR2 SVGIG (reference sequence). CDR3 length: 14 amino acids.

The chain joins TRBV25-1 to TRBJ2-1; D not resolved. V was trimmed by 7 bases and J by 4 bases, leaving 11 bases between them. Germline CDR1 is MGHDK and CDR2 is SYGVNS. This CDR3 region has 13 residues. CDR3 nucleotide sequence: TGTGCCAGCATTAACGACGGGTACAATGAGCAGTTCTTC. It yields the protein CASINDGYNEQFF.

This rearrangement joins TRBV30 to TRBJ1-5; a weak D match, TRBD1 (5 bases). Trimming took off 2 bases at V and 5 bases at J, with 13 bases between the two ends. The CDR3 extends over 14 amino acids. CDR1 and CDR2 from the germline V gene are GTSNPN and SVGIG (reference sequence). DNA of the CDR3: TGTGCCTGGAGTCAGCTAACGGGGGATCAGCCCCAGCATTTT. Amino acid sequence: CAWSQLTGDQPQHF.

This clone was observed a few times. The V call is TRBV9, the J call TRBJ1-2; the D is unclear. Germline CDR1 reads SGDLS; CDR2 reads YYNGEE. Trimming took 4 bases from V and 1 from J, leaving 11 bases between them. The CDR3 contains 14 residues. The CDR3, as DNA: TGTGCCAGCAGCCCTCGCGGAGTTAACTATGGCTACACCTTC. Protein product: CASSPRGVNYGYTF.